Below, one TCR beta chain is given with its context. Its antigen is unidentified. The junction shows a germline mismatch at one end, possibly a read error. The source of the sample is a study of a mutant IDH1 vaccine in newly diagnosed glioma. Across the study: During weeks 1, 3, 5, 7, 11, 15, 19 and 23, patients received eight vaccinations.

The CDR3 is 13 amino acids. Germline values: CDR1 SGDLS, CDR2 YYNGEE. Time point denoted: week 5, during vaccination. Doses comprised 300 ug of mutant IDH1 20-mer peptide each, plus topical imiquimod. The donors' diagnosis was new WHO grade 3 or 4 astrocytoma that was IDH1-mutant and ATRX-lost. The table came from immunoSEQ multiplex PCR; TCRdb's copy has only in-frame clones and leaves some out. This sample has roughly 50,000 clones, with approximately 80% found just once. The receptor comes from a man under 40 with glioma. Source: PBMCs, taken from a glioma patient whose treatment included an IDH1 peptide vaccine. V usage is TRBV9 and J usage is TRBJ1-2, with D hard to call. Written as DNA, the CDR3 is TGTGCCAGCAGCGACCCATCCTTCGAAGGAGCCTCCTTC. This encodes CASSDPSFEGASF.